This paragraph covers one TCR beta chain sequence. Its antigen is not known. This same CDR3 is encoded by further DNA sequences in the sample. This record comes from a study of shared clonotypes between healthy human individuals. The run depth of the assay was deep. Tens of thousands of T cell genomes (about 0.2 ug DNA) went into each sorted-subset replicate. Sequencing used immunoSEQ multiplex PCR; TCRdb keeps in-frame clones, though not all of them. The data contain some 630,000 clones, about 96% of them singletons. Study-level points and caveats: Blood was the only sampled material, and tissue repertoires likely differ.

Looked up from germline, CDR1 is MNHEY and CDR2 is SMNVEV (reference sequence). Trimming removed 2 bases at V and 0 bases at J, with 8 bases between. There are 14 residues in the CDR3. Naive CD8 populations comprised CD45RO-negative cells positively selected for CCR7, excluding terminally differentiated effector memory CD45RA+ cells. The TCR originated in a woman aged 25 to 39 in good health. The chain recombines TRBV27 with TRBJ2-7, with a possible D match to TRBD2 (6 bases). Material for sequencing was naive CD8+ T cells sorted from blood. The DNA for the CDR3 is TGTGCCAGCAGTTTAGGGACTGGCTCCTACGAGCAGTACTTC. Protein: CASSLGTGSYEQYF.